This T cell receptor beta chain was captured by sequencing in a study of blood T cell repertoires in COVID-19. Looking at the study overall: Spain, Italy and the United States supplied samples that represented acute and convalescent COVID-19. The cDNA or gDNA used as material had been derived from T cells, B-cell-depleted T cells, or PBMCs.

Generated by immunoSEQ multiplex PCR, the TCRdb table keeps only in-frame clones and is missing some. This sample has 150,000 to 200,000 clones, with about 91% found just once. In terms of age and location, participants ranged from roughly 18 to 90 years and lived in about two dozen US areas. Participants' own reports of clinical history determined their cohort assignment. This CDR3 has 15 residues. The V gene's germline CDR1 is SGHAT and CDR2 FQNNGV. V dropped 5 bases and J dropped 2 bases, with 15 bases sitting between them. The TCR sequence derives from a woman between 35 and 50 years old with acute COVID-19. This chain joins TRBV11-2 and TRBJ1-1; perhaps TRBD1 as D (6 bases). The sample consisted of PBMCs or T cells enriched from blood (not recorded which). Here the CDR3 reads CASSPYRTANTEAFF. CDR3 sequence (DNA): TGTGCCAGCAGCCCCTACCGGACAGCCAACACTGAAGCTTTCTTT.